The following is a T cell receptor (beta chain) sequence with its context. The data were obtained in a study of long-term antiretroviral therapy in people with HIV. Per the germline V gene, CDR1 is LGHNA and CDR2 is YNFKEQ. Trimming left V 0 bases short and J 5 bases short, with 19 bases between. The CDR3 is 18 amino acids. Assay version v3.0 of immunoSEQ was used, and it was run at survey level. The assay was immunoSEQ multiplex PCR, and TCRdb's table has in-frame clones only and misses some. The sample lists fewer than 40,000 clones; 86% were seen once. The receptor was derived from a woman in her late teens or twenties with HIV. The source was unsorted PBMCs, collected just before starting antiretroviral therapy. The rearrangement joins TRBV4-2 to TRBJ1-4; D gene unclear. The CDR3 nucleotides are TGTGCCAGCAGCCAAGAGGAAGGAGTCGGGCTAGTAAATGAAAAACTGTTTTTT. Amino acid sequence: CASSQEEGVGLVNEKLFF.